Below are 27 T cell receptor beta chains sequenced from a single sample in a study of PD-1 blockade in classical Hodgkin lymphoma. Clones were read by immunoSEQ multiplex PCR, and TCRdb kept only the in-frame ones, dropping some. The sample holds over 85,000 clones, roughly 91% seen once. Time point defined: cycle 4 day 1 (C4D1), after six to seven weeks of nivolumab. Every patient experienced relapse after autologous stem cell transplantation, and brentuximab vedotin exposure varied. The sample consisted of peripheral blood mononuclear cells (PBMCs), taken before the fourth cycle of nivolumab. The origin of the receptors is a human donor with classical Hodgkin lymphoma.

CDR3 sequence: CASSSQGLTSYEQYF. The CDR3 bases are TGTGCCAGCAGTTCCCAGGGTTTAACGTCCTACGAGCAGTACTTC. The chain couples TRBV27 to TRBJ2-7; D is possibly TRBD1 (5 bases). The V end was cut by 4 bases, the J end by 1 base, with 14 bases between. This CDR3 is 15 amino acids long. The germline V gene has CDR1 MNHEY and CDR2 SMNVEV (reference sequence).

This chain uses TRBV11-2 with TRBJ2-3; D remains unclear. The CDR3 covers 12 residues. The V end was cut by 2 bases, the J end by 4 bases, with 4 bases between. CDR1 and CDR2 (germline): SGHAT, FQNNGV. As DNA, the CDR3 is TGTGCCAGCAGCTTATTCCCAGATACGCAGTATTTT. It encodes CASSLFPDTQYF.

The chain recombines TRBV12-5 with TRBJ2-3, with TRBD2 identical over 10 bases. V gave up 1 base and J gave up 4 bases; unmatched junction bases: 23. Per the germline V gene, CDR1 is LGHNT and CDR2 is FRNRAP. CDR3 length equals 22 residues. For the CDR3, the DNA is TGTGCTAGTGGTTTGGGACGGAGGACTAGCGGACGAACCTTTGGGATTGCAGATACGCAGTATTTT. It encodes CASGLGRRTSGRTFGIADTQYF.

The V and J genes are TRBV5-4 and TRBJ2-5; the match to TRBD2 covers 16 bases. V lost 4 bases and J lost 5; bases outside the gene matches: 14. The CDR3 is 19 amino acids. CDR1 is SGHNT and CDR2 is YYREEE in the germline V gene (reference sequence). The CDR3 spells CASSPGTSGRVGHLETQYF. The CDR3 coding sequence is TGTGCCAGCAGCCCGGGGACTAGCGGGAGGGTTGGACATTTGGAGACCCAGTACTTC.

The rearrangement uses TRBV9 and TRBJ2-1; D perhaps matches TRBD2 (6 bases). Trimming removed 0 bases at V and 7 bases at J, with 17 bases between. This CDR3 has 16 residues. CDR1 and CDR2 (germline): SGDLS, YYNGEE. The DNA of the CDR3 is TGTGCCAGCAGCGTAGAGGTCACTAGCCTCTTGAATGAGCAGTTCTTC. Its translation: CASSVEVTSLLNEQFF.

This clone was found a few times. The gene calls are TRBV25-1 and TRBJ2-3, with D tentatively TRBD2 (5 bases). Germline CDR1 is MGHDK and CDR2 is SYGVNS. The CDR3 runs 16 residues. Trimming shortened V by 3 bases and J by 0 bases, and 13 bases separated the two germline ends. Written as DNA, the CDR3 is TGTGCCAGCAGTGACCCCCGGGGAACTAGCACAGATACGCAGTATTTT. Protein product: CASSDPRGTSTDTQYF.

The J gene is TRBJ1-1, the V gene TRBV6-5; D is undetermined. The CDR3 contains 14 residues. CDR1 and CDR2 (germline): MNHEY, SVGAGI. The V and J ends lost 6 bases and 0 bases respectively, with 11 bases between them. CDR3 protein: CASRTPVMNTEAFF. The CDR3 DNA is TGTGCCAGCAGGACGCCGGTGATGAACACTGAAGCTTTCTTT.

This clone came up once. The chain combines TRBV28 with TRBJ2-7; TRBD1 might be the D (6 bases). The CDR3 length is 14 residues. Trimming stripped 7 bases from V and 2 bases from J, with 15 bases between. CDR1 and CDR2 from the germline V gene are MDHEN and SYDVKM. CDR3 coding DNA: TGTGCCAGCATCAAGCAGGGGTCGCCCTACGAGCAGTACTTC. Translated: CASIKQGSPYEQYF.

This clone appeared once. This rearrangement joins TRBV30 to TRBJ1-6, with no clear D. The CDR3 consists of 11 residues. V was pared by 3 bases and J by 10 bases, with 7 bases between. CDR1 and CDR2 (germline): GTSNPN, SVGIG (reference sequence). Here the CDR3 DNA reads TGTGCCTGGAGGATGGGGTCACCCCTCCACTTT. Translation: CAWRMGSPLHF.

The V call is TRBV2, the J call TRBJ2-3; 10 nucleotides align to TRBD2. This CDR3 contains 19 residues. Germline CDR1 reads SNHLY; CDR2 reads FYNNEI. With 11 bases clipped from V and 0 bases from J, the junction kept 20 bases outside the gene matches. In DNA, the CDR3 is TGTGCCTTTATACAGGGCCTAGCGGGAGCGGGCTTTAGCACAGATACGCAGTATTTT. Translation gives CAFIQGLAGAGFSTDTQYF. Full variable domain (remainder filled in from reference TRBV2 and TRBJ2-3): EPEVTQTPSHQVTQMGQEVILRCVPISNHLYFYWYRQILGQKVEFLVSFYNNEISEKSEIFDDQFSVERPDGSNFTLKIRSTKLEDSAMYFCAFIQGLAGAGFSTDTQYFGPGTRLTVL.

The chain is built from TRBV7-3 and TRBJ2-3, with D possibly called TRBD1 or TRBD2 (5 bases each). Per the germline V gene, CDR1 is SGHTA and CDR2 is FQGTGA. The CDR3 consists of 19 residues. The V gene lost 5 bases and the J gene lost 1 base, with 25 bases spanning the gap. Written as DNA, the CDR3 is TGTGCCAGCAGCCCGTCCGGGACGGCCCAAAGAAGGGGCACAGATACGCAGTATTTT. The encoded protein is CASSPSGTAQRRGTDTQYF. Complete variable domain (other parts from reference TRBV7-3 and TRBJ2-3): GAGVSQTPSNKVTEKGKYVELRCDPISGHTALYWYRQSLGQGPEFLIYFQGTGAADDSGLPNDRFFAVRPEGSVSTLKIQRTERGDSAVYLCASSPSGTAQRRGTDTQYFGPGTRLTVL.

The V call is TRBV4-1, the J call TRBJ1-1; D uncertain. Germline assignment: CDR1 MGHRA and CDR2 YSYEKL. CDR3 length: 14 residues. V was pared by 5 bases and J by 0 bases, with 10 bases between. Written as DNA, the CDR3 is TGCGCCAGCAGCTTCGGCCCGATGAACACTGAAGCTTTCTTT. Encoded protein: CASSFGPMNTEAFF.

The V call is TRBV7-9, the J call TRBJ2-1, with a possible D match to TRBD2 (5 bases). The V and J ends lost 5 bases and 8 bases respectively, with 19 bases between them. The CDR3 is 15 amino acids. Germline assignment: CDR1 SEHNR and CDR2 FQNEAQ (reference sequence). The DNA for the CDR3 is TGTGCCAGCAGCCCTCGGACCATGCCGAGGGATGAGCAGTTCTTC. Protein: CASSPRTMPRDEQFF.

The V gene is TRBV9, the J gene TRBJ2-5; TRBD2 agrees at 8 bases. The V gene end was trimmed by 2 bases and the J gene end by 2 bases; junction bases not matched to a gene: 8. Germline V gene data show CDR1 as SGDLS and CDR2 as YYNGEE. The CDR3 has 16 residues. The DNA of the CDR3 is TGTGCCAGCAGCGTTAAAAGCGGGAGTTGGCAAGAGACCCAGTACTTC. Protein: CASSVKSGSWQETQYF.

The V call is TRBV18, the J call TRBJ1-4; no firm D call. This CDR3 contains 15 residues. The germline V gene encodes CDR1 KGHSH and CDR2 LQKENI. The V end was cut by 2 bases, the J end by 8 bases, with 15 bases between. For the CDR3, the DNA is TGTGCCAGCTCACCATTCGGCTCCGTTGGGGAAAAACTGTTTTTT. Its protein is CASSPFGSVGEKLFF.

This clone occurred a few times. J is TRBJ1-2 and V is TRBV28, with no clear D. CDR1 is MDHEN, CDR2 SYDVKM, per germline. CDR3 length equals 14 residues. V lost 5 bases, J lost 4 bases, and 14 bases lay in between. The CDR3 sequence is CASSLPPPSYGYTF. DNA for the CDR3: TGTGCCAGCAGTCTACCGCCTCCTAGCTATGGCTACACCTTC.

The chain carries TRBV28 and TRBJ1-2; weak D call: TRBD1 (6 bases). The CDR3 has 13 residues. CDR1 MDHEN and CDR2 SYDVKM come from the germline V gene. V was trimmed by 8 bases and J by 5 bases, leaving 15 bases between them. CDR3 DNA sequence: TGTGCCAGCTCGGGTTGGGGGCCATATGGCTACACCTTC. It specifies CASSGWGPYGYTF.

CDR3: CASSSGLTVSYEQYF. CDR3 DNA sequence: TGTGCCAGCAGTTCCGGGCTTACCGTCTCCTACGAGCAGTACTTC. The gene calls are TRBV27 and TRBJ2-7; unclear D gene. Germline CDR1 reads MNHEY; CDR2 reads SMNVEV (reference sequence). CDR3 length: 15 amino acids. Trimming stripped 4 bases from V and 0 bases from J, with 13 bases between.

The rearrangement links TRBV18 to TRBJ2-2; no definite D call. V gave up 6 bases and J gave up 4 bases, with 15 bases separating them. CDR1 KGHSH and CDR2 LQKENI come from the germline V gene. The length of the CDR3 is 15 residues. The CDR3 spells CASSTAPRTTGELFF. The CDR3 DNA follows: TGTGCCAGCTCGACGGCCCCCCGGACCACCGGGGAGCTGTTTTTT.

Regarding this clone: The junction shows a germline mismatch at one end, possibly a read error. The CDR3: CASSYDELQETQYF. The DNA of the CDR3 is TGTGCTAGCAGCTACGACGAGCTCCAAGAGACCCAGTACTTC. V and J are TRBV7-7 and TRBJ2-5; D unclear. The CDR3 extends over 14 amino acids. Germline loops: CDR1 SSHAT, CDR2 FNYEAQ (reference sequence).

This clone was recorded only once. The chain carries TRBV4-1 and TRBJ2-5; TRBD2 aligns across 12 bases. This CDR3 comprises 17 residues. V trimming: 0 bases; J trimming: 4 bases; junction bases outside the gene matches: 6. Germline assignment: CDR1 MGHRA and CDR2 YSYEKL. The chain's CDR3 is CASSQEVLAGGRETQYF. CDR3 nucleotide sequence: TGCGCCAGCAGCCAAGAGGTCCTAGCGGGAGGGCGAGAGACCCAGTACTTC.

The V gene is TRBV5-1, the J gene TRBJ1-3; no clear D gene. The germline CDR1 and CDR2 sequences are SGHRS and YFSETQ. The CDR3 runs 12 residues. CDR3 region: CSLLPTGNTIYF. CDR3 DNA: TGCTCCCTACTACCGACTGGAAACACCATATATTTT. The entire variable domain, with the rest obtained from reference TRBV5-1 and TRBJ1-3, is as follows: KAGVTQTPRYLIKTRGQQVTLSCSPISGHRSVSWYQQTPGQGLQFLFEYFSETQRNKGNFPGRFSGRQFSNSRSEMNVSTLELGDSALYLCSLLPTGNTIYFGEGSWLTVV.

J is TRBJ1-5 and V is TRBV28, with 8 bases matching TRBD1. V lost 1 base, J lost 4 bases, and 3 bases stayed unmatched. The CDR3 length is 15 residues. The V gene's germline CDR1 is MDHEN and CDR2 SYDVKM. CDR3 sequence: CASSLSRTGNQPQHF. The DNA for the CDR3 is TGTGCCAGCAGTTTATCTAGGACAGGGAATCAGCCCCAGCATTTT.

The chain is built from TRBV9 and TRBJ1-4, with D perhaps TRBD1 (5 bases). V lost 0 bases and J lost 3, with 9 bases in between. The CDR3 loop spans 15 amino acids. Germline assignment: CDR1 SGDLS and CDR2 YYNGEE. The CDR3 sequence is CASSVVGGPNEKLFF. The CDR3 nucleotides are TGTGCCAGCAGCGTAGTTGGGGGTCCTAATGAAAAACTGTTTTTT.

The chain has TRBV27 and TRBJ2-1, with D possibly being TRBD1 or TRBD2 (5 bases each). V gave up 2 bases and J gave up 0 bases, with 20 bases separating them. The CDR3 is made up of 19 amino acids. In germline, CDR1 is MNHEY, CDR2 SMNVEV (reference sequence). For the CDR3, the DNA is TGTGCCAGCAGTTTAACATTCACCGGGGCCCTGAGCTCCTACAATGAGCAGTTCTTC. Protein sequence: CASSLTFTGALSSYNEQFF.

Concerning this clone itself: One junction end disagrees with the germline gene, perhaps due to a read error. V is TRBV7-7 and J is TRBJ2-5; TRBD1 is a possible D gene (5 bases). This CDR3 has 15 amino acids. Germline CDR1 SSHAT, CDR2 FNYEAQ (reference sequence). The CDR3 loop is CASSLTGFEGETQYF. Here the CDR3 DNA reads TGTGCTAGCAGCTTAACAGGATTCGAAGGGGAGACCCAGTACTTC. Supplemented by reference TRBV7-7 and TRBJ2-5, the full variable domain reads GAGVSQSPRYKVTKRGQDVTLRCDPISSHATLYWYQQALGQGPEFLTYFNYEAQPDKSGLPSDRFSAERPEGSISTLTIQRTEQRDSAMYRCASSLTGFEGETQYFGPGTRLLVL.

The chain has TRBV6-6 and TRBJ1-3; D remains ambiguous. CDR3 size: 11 residues. The germline V gene encodes CDR1 MNHNY and CDR2 SVGAGI (reference sequence). Trimming shortened V by 3 bases and J by 6 bases, and 3 bases separated the two germline ends. This CDR3 is CASSYSNTIYF. For the CDR3, the DNA is TGTGCCAGCAGTTATTCAAACACCATATATTTT.